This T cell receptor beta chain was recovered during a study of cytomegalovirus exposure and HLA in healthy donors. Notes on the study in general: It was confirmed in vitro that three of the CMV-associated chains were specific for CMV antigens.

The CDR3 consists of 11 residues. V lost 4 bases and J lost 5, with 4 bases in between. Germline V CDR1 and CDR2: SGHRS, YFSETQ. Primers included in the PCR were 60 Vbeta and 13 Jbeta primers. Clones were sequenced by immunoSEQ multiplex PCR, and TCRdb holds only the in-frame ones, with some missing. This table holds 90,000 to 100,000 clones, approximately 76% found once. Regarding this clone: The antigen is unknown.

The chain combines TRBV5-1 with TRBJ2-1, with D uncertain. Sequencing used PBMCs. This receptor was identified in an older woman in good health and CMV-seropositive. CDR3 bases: TGCGCCAGCAGCGAGGACAATGAGCAGTTCTTC. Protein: CASSEDNEQFF.